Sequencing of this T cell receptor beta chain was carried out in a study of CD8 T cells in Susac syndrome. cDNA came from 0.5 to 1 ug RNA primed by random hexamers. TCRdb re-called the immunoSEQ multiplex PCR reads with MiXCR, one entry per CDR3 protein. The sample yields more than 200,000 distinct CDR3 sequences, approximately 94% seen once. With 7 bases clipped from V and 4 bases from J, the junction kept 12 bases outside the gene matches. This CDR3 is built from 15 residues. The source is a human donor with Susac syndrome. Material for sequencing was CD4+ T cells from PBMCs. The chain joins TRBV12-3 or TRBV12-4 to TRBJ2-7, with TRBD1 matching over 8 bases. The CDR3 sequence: CASTRWQGAGYEQYF. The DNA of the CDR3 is TGTGCCAGCACCAGGTGGCAGGGGGCGGGATACGAGCAGTACTTC.